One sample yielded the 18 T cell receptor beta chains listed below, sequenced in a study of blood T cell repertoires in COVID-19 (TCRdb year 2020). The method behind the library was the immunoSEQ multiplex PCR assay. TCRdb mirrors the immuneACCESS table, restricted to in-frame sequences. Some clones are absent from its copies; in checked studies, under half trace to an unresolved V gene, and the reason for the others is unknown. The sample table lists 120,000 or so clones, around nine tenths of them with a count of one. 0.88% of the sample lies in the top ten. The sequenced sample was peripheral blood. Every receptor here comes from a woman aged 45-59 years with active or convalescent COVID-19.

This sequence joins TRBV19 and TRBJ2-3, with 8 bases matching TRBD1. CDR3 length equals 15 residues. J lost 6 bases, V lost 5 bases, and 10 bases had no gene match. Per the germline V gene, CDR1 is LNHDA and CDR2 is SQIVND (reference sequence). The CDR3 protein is CASSSLTGEADTQYF. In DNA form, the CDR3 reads TGTGCCAGTAGTTCGTTGACAGGGGAGGCCGATACGCAGTATTTT.

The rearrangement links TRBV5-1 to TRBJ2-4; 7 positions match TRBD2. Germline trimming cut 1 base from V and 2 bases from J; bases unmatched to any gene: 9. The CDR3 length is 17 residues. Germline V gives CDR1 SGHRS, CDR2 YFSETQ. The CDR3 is CASSLSPGGLSKNIQYF. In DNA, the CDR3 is TGCGCCAGCAGCTTGAGCCCGGGAGGCTTGTCCAAAAACATTCAGTACTTC.

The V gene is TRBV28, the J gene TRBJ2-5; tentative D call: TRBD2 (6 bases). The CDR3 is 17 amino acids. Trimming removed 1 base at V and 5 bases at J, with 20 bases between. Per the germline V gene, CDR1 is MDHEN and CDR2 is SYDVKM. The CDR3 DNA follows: TGTGCCAGCAGTTTATTTTCCGCGGGACTTGTGGTTGAGACCCAGTACTTC. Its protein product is CASSLFSAGLVVETQYF.

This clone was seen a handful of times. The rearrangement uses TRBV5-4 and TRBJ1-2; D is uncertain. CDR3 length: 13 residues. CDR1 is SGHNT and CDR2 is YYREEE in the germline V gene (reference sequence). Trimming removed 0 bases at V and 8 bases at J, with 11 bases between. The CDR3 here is CASSLVGSGGYTF. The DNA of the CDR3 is TGTGCCAGCAGCTTGGTAGGCTCAGGCGGCTACACCTTC.

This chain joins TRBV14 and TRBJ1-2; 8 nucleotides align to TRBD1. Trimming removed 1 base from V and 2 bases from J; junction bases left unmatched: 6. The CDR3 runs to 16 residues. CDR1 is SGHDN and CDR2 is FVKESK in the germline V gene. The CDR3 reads CASSQGAGGRNYGYTF. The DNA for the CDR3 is TGTGCCAGCAGCCAAGGGGCAGGGGGCCGAAACTATGGCTACACCTTC.

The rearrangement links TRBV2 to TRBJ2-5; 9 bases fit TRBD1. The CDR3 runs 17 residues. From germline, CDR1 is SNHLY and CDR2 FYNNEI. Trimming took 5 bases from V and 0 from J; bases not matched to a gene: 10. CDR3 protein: CASSRAKGTGYQETQYF. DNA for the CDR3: TGTGCCAGCAGTCGGGCGAAAGGGACAGGGTACCAAGAGACCCAGTACTTC.

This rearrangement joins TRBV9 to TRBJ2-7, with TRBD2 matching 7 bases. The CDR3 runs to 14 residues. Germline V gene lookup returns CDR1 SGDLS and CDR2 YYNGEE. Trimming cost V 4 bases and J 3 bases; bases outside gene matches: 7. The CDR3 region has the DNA TGTGCCAGCAGCCCAGGACTAGTTGGCTACGAGCAGTACTTC. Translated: CASSPGLVGYEQYF.

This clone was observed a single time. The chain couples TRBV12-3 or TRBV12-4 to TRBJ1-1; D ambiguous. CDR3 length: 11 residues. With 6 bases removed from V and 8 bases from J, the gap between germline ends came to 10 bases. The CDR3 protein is CASSYAYEAFF. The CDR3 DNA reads TGTGCCAGCAGCTATGCCTACGAAGCTTTCTTT.

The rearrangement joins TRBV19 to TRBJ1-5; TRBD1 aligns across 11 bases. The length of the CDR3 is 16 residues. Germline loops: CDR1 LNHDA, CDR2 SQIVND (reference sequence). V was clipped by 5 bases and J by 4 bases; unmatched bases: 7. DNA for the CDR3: TGTGCCAGTAGTGAGTGGACAGGGGGCCTAAATCAGCCCCAGCATTTT. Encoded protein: CASSEWTGGLNQPQHF.

The DNA of the CDR3 is TGTGCCAGCTCACCTAGCAGCACCTCCTACGAGCAGTACTTC. This encodes CASSPSSTSYEQYF. The chain carries TRBV18 and TRBJ2-7, with no clear D. This CDR3 is built from 14 residues. Trimming shortened V by 3 bases and J by 0 bases, and 9 bases separated the two germline ends. Per the germline V gene, CDR1 is KGHSH and CDR2 is LQKENI.

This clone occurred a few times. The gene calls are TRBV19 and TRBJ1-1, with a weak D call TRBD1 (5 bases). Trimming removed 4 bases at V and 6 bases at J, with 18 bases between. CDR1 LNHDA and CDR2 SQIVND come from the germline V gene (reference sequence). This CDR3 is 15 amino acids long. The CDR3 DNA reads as TGTGCCAGTAGTACGAGGCGGGACGTACGACCTGAAGCTTTCTTT. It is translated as CASSTRRDVRPEAFF.

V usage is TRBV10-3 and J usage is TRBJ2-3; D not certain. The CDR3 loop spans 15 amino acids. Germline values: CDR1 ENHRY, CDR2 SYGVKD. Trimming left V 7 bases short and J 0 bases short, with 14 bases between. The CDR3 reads CAIKSTGLSTDTQYF. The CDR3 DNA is TGTGCCATCAAGTCGACTGGCCTTAGCACAGATACGCAGTATTTT.

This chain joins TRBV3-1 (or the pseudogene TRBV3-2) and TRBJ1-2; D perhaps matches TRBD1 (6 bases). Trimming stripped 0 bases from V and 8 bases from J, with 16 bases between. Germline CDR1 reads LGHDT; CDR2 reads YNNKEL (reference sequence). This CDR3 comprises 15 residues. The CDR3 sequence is CASSQDRWTVRGYTF. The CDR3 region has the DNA TGTGCCAGCAGCCAAGATCGGTGGACAGTCAGGGGCTACACCTTC.

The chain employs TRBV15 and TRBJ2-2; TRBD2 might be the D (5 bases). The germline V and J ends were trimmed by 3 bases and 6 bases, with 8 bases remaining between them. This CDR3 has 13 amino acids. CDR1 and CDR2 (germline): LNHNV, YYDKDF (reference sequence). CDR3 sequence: CATSRVGAGELFF. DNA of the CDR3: TGTGCCACCAGCAGGGTCGGGGCCGGGGAGCTGTTTTTT.

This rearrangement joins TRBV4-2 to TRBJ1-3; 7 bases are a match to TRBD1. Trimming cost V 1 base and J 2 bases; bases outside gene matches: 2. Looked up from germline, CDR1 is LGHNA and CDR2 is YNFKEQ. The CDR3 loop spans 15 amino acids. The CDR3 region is CASSQGTGAGNTIYF. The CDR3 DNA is TGTGCCAGCAGCCAAGGGACAGGTGCTGGAAACACCATATATTTT.

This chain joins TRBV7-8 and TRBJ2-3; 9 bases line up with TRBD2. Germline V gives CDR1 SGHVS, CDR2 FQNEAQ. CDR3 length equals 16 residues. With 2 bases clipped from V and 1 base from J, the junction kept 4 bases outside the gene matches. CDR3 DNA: TGTGCCAGCAGCTTAATGCGCGGGAGGGGCACAGATACGCAGTATTTT. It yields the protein CASSLMRGRGTDTQYF.

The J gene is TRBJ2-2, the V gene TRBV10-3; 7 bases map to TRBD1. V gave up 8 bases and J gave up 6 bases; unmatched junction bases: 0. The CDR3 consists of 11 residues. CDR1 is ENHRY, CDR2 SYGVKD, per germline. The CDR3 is CAIQGAGELFF. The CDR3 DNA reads TGTGCCATCCAGGGGGCCGGGGAGCTGTTTTTT.

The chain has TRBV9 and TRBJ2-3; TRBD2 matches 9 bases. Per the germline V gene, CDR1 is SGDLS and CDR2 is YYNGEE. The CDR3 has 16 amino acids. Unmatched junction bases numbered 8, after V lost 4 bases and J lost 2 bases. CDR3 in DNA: TGTGCCAGCAGCTCACGACTAGCGGAGACCACAGATACGCAGTATTTT. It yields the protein CASSSRLAETTDTQYF. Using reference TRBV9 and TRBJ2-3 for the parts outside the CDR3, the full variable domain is DSGVTQTPKHLITATGQRVTLRCSPRSGDLSVYWYQQSLDQGLQFLIQYYNGEERAKGNILERFSAQQFPDLHSELNLSSLELGDSALYFCASSSRLAETTDTQYFGPGTRLTVL.